The 19 T cell receptor beta chains below were found in one sample sequenced in a study of blood T cell repertoires in COVID-19. Here immunoSEQ multiplex PCR was the method, and the copy in TCRdb shows in-frame clones only, minus some. The sample consists of 180,000 or so clones, around 87% of them appearing once. Sequenced input: peripheral blood. The source is a man in his forties with active or convalescent COVID-19.

The chain employs TRBV6-6 and TRBJ1-5; 9 nucleotides line up with TRBD1. The length of the CDR3 is 15 residues. Per germline, CDR1 MNHNY and CDR2 SVGAGI (reference sequence). V was pared by 6 bases and J by 1 base, with 4 bases of the junction left unmatched. CDR3 sequence reads: CASSRDRASNQPQHF. CDR3 in DNA: TGTGCCAGCAGCCGGGACAGGGCCAGCAATCAGCCCCAGCATTTT.

The V call is TRBV7-9, the J call TRBJ2-5; TRBD2 agrees at 14 bases. V lost 2 bases to trimming and J lost 5 bases; unmatched junction nucleotides: 4. The CDR3 is 16 amino acids. CDR1 is SEHNR, CDR2 FQNEAQ, per germline (reference sequence). Written as DNA, the CDR3 is TGTGCCAGCAGCTTATCCGGACTAGCGGGGGGCGAGACCCAGTACTTC. Translating gives CASSLSGLAGGETQYF.

The J gene is TRBJ2-3, the V gene TRBV4-1, with 11 bases that match TRBD2. The CDR3 has 16 residues. Germline CDR1 MGHRA, CDR2 YSYEKL. J was trimmed by 1 base and V by 2 bases; bases with no gene match: 2. CDR3 amino acids: CASSQTLAGGTDTQYF. The CDR3 nucleotides are TGCGCCAGCAGCCAAACACTAGCGGGGGGCACAGATACGCAGTATTTT.

The rearrangement links TRBV9 to TRBJ1-1, with 7 nucleotides matching TRBD1. CDR3 length: 13 residues. Germline lookup yields CDR1 SGDLS and CDR2 YYNGEE. V trimming: 3 bases; J trimming: 7 bases; junction bases outside the gene matches: 6. The CDR3 nucleotides read TGTGCCAGCAGCGCGCCAGGGGGGCATGAAGCTTTCTTT. Its translation: CASSAPGGHEAFF.

This clone was seen just once. The rearrangement joins TRBV6-2 or TRBV6-3 to TRBJ2-3; maybe TRBD2 (5 bases). V was trimmed by 4 bases and J by 4 bases, leaving 12 bases between them. This CDR3 comprises 14 residues. Germline V CDR1 and CDR2: MNHEY, SVGEGT. The CDR3 reads CASSSLMGADTQYF. For the CDR3, the DNA is TGTGCCAGCAGTTCCCTCATGGGAGCAGATACGCAGTATTTT.

The V call is TRBV7-3, the J call TRBJ1-1; D call uncertain. Trimming removed 4 bases at V and 0 bases at J, with 6 bases between. The germline V gene encodes CDR1 SGHTA and CDR2 FQGTGA. The CDR3 runs to 13 residues. The CDR3 DNA is TGTGCCAGCAGCTACCGGTTGAACACTGAAGCTTTCTTT. Its protein product is CASSYRLNTEAFF.

V usage is TRBV7-5 and J usage is TRBJ1-1; no DNA check was done on the table's D call, TRBD1. TRBV7-5 is a pseudogene. The length of the CDR3 is 16 residues. The DNA of the CDR3 is TGTGCCAGAAGCTCCGACAGGGGGACCGGACGTACTGAAGCTTTCTTT. As protein: CARSSDRGTGRTEAFF.

The rearrangement joins TRBV3-1 (or the pseudogene TRBV3-2) to TRBJ2-2; 13 bases map to TRBD2. The trim removed 4 bases at V and 0 bases at J, leaving 2 bases unmatched. CDR3 length: 17 amino acids. The V gene's germline CDR1 is LGHDT and CDR2 YNNKEL (reference sequence). CDR3 nucleotides: TGTGCCAGCAGCCGGACTAGCGGGGGCCCGAACACCGGGGAGCTGTTTTTT. Amino acid sequence: CASSRTSGGPNTGELFF.

The V call is TRBV30, the J call TRBJ1-3; TRBD1 is a possible D gene (5 bases). This CDR3 is built from 16 residues. Trimming pared 0 bases from V and 0 bases from J, leaving 12 bases between. Germline V gene data show CDR1 as GTSNPN and CDR2 as SVGIG (reference sequence). For the CDR3, the DNA is TGTGCCTGGAGTGTGGCTGGAGGGGTCTCTGGAAACACCATATATTTT. Its protein is CAWSVAGGVSGNTIYF. Together with reference TRBV30 and TRBJ1-3, the CDR3 gives the full variable domain: SQTIHQWPATLVQPVGSPLSLECTVEGTSNPNLYWYRQAAGRGLQLLFYSVGIGQISSEVPQNLSASRPQDRQFILSSKKLLLSDSGFYLCAWSVAGGVSGNTIYFGEGSWLTVV.

This chain joins TRBV28 and TRBJ1-4, with 9 bases matching TRBD1. The ends lost 6 bases at V and 5 bases at J; junction bases unmatched: 7. Germline V gene lookup returns CDR1 MDHEN and CDR2 SYDVKM. CDR3 length: 15 amino acids. The chain's CDR3 is CASRRGQGLNEKLFF. Written as DNA, the CDR3 is TGTGCCAGCAGACGGGGACAGGGCCTAAATGAAAAACTGTTTTTT.

The chain uses TRBV3-1 (or the pseudogene TRBV3-2) and TRBJ1-5; unclear D gene. This CDR3 comprises 15 residues. In germline, CDR1 is LGHDT, CDR2 YNNKEL (reference sequence). Trimming stripped 0 bases from V and 4 bases from J, with 10 bases between. CDR3 region: CASSQDVTVNQPQHF. CDR3 nucleotides: TGTGCCAGCAGCCAAGATGTTACAGTTAATCAGCCCCAGCATTTT.

In its sample, this clone was seen a few times. The chain is built from TRBV6-6 and TRBJ1-2; D gene uncertain. Germline V gene sequence: CDR1 MNHNY, CDR2 SVGAGI (reference sequence). The CDR3 runs 12 residues. V lost 2 bases and J lost 3, with 4 bases in between. Here the CDR3 reads CASSYVDYGYTF. CDR3 DNA: TGTGCCAGCAGTTACGTAGACTATGGCTACACCTTC.

The chain joins TRBV3-1 (or the pseudogene TRBV3-2) to TRBJ2-1, with 7 bases that match TRBD2. Germline V lookup: CDR1 LGHDT, CDR2 YNNKEL (reference sequence). Unmatched junction bases numbered 7, after V lost 4 bases and J lost 4 bases. This CDR3 spans 15 amino acids. The CDR3 loop reads CASSLPGGPYNEQFF. As DNA, the CDR3 is TGTGCCAGCAGCCTCCCGGGGGGACCTTACAATGAGCAGTTCTTC.

This chain links TRBV21-1 with TRBJ2-1; TRBD1, the D gene given by the table, was not confirmed from the DNA. TRBV21-1 is described as a pseudogene. The CDR3 consists of 16 residues. DNA for the CDR3: TGTGCCAGCAGCAAAGCGGGCAGGGGGCTTGACAATGAGCAGTTCTTC. Its protein product is CASSKAGRGLDNEQFF.

V usage is TRBV6-2 or TRBV6-3 and J usage is TRBJ2-5, with 7 bases that match TRBD2. This CDR3 spans 17 amino acids. V lost 3 bases to trimming and J lost 7 bases; unmatched junction nucleotides: 17. Germline CDR1 is MNHEY and CDR2 is SVGEGT. The DNA for the CDR3 is TGTGCCAGCAGTTATCCTTGGGGACTACCTCAGTCAGGGACCCAGTACTTC. This sequence encodes CASSYPWGLPQSGTQYF.

The chain joins TRBV5-4 to TRBJ2-1, with 13 nucleotides matching TRBD2. Germline CDR1 reads SGHNT; CDR2 reads YYREEE (reference sequence). After removal of 1 base from V and 0 bases from J, the junction contained 4 bases not matched to a gene. This CDR3 has 18 residues. The CDR3 nucleotides are TGTGCCAGCAGCTTGACTAGCGGGGGGGTCTACTCCTACAATGAGCAGTTCTTC. It specifies CASSLTSGGVYSYNEQFF.

This clone appeared a single time. J is TRBJ2-7 and V is TRBV5-1; 12 nucleotides line up with TRBD2. CDR1 and CDR2 from the germline V gene are SGHRS and YFSETQ. V dropped 0 bases and J dropped 6; count of bases not matched to a gene: 7. CDR3 length: 16 residues. CDR3 sequence reads: CASSLAATSGGGEQYF. CDR3 coding DNA: TGCGCCAGCAGCTTGGCGGCGACTAGCGGGGGAGGCGAGCAGTACTTC.

This clone occurred once. The chain couples TRBV19 to TRBJ2-4; TRBD2 might be the D (6 bases). Trimming stripped 3 bases from V and 7 bases from J, with 10 bases between. CDR1 is LNHDA and CDR2 is SQIVND in the germline V gene (reference sequence). The CDR3 is 13 amino acids. The CDR3 region has the DNA TGTGCCAGTAGTATGCCGGGGGTGAACATTCAGTACTTC. Translation: CASSMPGVNIQYF.

The chain employs TRBV7-9 and TRBJ1-3, with D tentatively TRBD1 (6 bases). Germline CDR1 and CDR2: SEHNR and FQNEAQ (reference sequence). The V end lost 3 bases, the J end lost 0 bases, and 9 bases lay between the germline ends. The CDR3 runs 15 residues. The CDR3 DNA follows: TGTGCCAGCAGCTTGGACAGTTACTCTGGAAACACCATATATTTT. Amino acid sequence: CASSLDSYSGNTIYF.